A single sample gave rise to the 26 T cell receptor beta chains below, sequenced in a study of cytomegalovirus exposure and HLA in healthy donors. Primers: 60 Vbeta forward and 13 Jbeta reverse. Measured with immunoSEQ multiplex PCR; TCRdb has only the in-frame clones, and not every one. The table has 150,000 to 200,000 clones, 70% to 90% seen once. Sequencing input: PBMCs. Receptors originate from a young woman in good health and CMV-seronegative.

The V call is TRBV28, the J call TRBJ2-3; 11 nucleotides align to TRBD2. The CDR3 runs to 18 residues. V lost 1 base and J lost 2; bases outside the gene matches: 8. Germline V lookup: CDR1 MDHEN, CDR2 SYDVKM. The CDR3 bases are TGTGCCAGCAGTTTATTCCCGCTAGCGGGGGGAACCACAGATACGCAGTATTTT. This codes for CASSLFPLAGGTTDTQYF.

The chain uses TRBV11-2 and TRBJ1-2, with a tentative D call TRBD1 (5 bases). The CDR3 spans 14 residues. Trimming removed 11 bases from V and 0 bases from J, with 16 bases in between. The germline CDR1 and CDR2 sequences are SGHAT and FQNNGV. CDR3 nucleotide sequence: TGTGCCCGGCGGGGGTCTGGGTCTAACTATGGCTACACCTTC. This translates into CARRGSGSNYGYTF.

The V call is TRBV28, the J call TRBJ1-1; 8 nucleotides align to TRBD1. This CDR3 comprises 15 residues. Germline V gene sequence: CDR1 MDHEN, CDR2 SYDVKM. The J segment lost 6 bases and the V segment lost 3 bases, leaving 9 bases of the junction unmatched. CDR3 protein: CASSFPGQGIAEAFF. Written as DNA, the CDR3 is TGTGCCAGCAGTTTCCCAGGACAGGGAATCGCTGAAGCTTTCTTT.

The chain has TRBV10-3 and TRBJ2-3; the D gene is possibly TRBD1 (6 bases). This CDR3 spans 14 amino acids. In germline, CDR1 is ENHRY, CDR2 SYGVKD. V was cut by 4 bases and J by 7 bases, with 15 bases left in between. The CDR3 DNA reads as TGTGCCATCAGTGCTCGGGACACCTCACATACGCAGTATTTT. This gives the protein CAISARDTSHTQYF.

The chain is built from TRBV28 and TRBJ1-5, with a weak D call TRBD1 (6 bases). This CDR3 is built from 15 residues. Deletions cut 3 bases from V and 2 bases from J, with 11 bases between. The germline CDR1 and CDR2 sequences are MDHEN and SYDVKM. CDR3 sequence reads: CASSFTGRGNQPQHF. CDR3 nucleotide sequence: TGTGCCAGCAGTTTTACAGGGCGAGGCAATCAGCCCCAGCATTTT.

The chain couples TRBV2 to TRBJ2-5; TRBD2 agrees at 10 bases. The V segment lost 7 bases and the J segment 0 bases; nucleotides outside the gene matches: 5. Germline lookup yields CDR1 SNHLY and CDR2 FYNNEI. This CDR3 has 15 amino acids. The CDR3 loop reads CASKGTSVYQETQYF. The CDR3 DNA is TGTGCCAGCAAGGGGACTAGCGTGTACCAAGAGACCCAGTACTTC.

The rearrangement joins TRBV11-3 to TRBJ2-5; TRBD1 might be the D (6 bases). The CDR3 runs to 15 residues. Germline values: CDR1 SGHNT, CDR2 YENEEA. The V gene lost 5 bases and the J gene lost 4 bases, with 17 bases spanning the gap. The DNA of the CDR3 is TGTGCCAGCAGCCTCTATGACAGGCCCACAGAGACCCAGTACTTC. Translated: CASSLYDRPTETQYF.

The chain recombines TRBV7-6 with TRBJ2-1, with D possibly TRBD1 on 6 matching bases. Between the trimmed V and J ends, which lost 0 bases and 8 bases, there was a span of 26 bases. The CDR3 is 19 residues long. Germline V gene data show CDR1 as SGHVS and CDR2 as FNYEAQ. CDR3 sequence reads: CASSLAGFGPQGSGHEQFF. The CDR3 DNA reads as TGTGCCAGCAGCTTAGCGGGTTTTGGCCCCCAGGGGTCTGGCCATGAGCAGTTCTTC.

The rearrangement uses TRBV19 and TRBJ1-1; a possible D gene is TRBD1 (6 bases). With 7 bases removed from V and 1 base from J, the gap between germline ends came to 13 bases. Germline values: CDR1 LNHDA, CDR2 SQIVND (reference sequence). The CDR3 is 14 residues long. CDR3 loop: CASTVGTSNTEAFF. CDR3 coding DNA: TGTGCCAGTACCGTCGGGACATCGAACACTGAAGCTTTCTTT.

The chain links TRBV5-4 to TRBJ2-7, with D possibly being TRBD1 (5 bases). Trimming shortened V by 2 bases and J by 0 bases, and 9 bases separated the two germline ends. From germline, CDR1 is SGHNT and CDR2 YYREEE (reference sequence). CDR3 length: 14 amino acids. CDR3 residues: CASSFQDTSYEQYF. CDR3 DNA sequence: TGTGCCAGCAGCTTCCAGGACACCTCCTACGAGCAGTACTTC. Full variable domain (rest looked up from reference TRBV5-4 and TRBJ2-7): ETGVTQSPTHLIKTRGQQVTLRCSSQSGHNTVSWYQQALGQGPQFIFQYYREEENGRGNFPPRFSGLQFPNYSSELNVNALELDDSALYLCASSFQDTSYEQYFGPGTRLTVT.

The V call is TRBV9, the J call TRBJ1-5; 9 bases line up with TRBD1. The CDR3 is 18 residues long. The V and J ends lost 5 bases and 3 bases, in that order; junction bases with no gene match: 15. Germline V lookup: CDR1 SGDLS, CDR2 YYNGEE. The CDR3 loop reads CASSTGTGYFVYNQPQHF. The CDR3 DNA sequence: TGTGCCAGCAGTACCGGGACAGGGTACTTTGTATACAATCAGCCCCAGCATTTT.

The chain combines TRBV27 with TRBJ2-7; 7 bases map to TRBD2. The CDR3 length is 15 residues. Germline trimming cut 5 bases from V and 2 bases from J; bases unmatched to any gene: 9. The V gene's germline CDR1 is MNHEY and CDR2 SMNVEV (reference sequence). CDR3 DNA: TGTGCCAGCAGTGCCTCTCCCGGACTAGCCTACGAGCAGTACTTC. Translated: CASSASPGLAYEQYF.

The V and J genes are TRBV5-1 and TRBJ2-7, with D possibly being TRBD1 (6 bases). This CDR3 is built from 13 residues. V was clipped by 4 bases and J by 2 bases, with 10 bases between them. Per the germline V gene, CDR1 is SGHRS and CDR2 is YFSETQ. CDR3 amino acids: CASSQRTAYEQYF. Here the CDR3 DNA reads TGCGCCAGCAGCCAGAGGACAGCCTACGAGCAGTACTTC. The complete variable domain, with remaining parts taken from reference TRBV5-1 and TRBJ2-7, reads KAGVTQTPRYLIKTRGQQVTLSCSPISGHRSVSWYQQTPGQGLQFLFEYFSETQRNKGNFPGRFSGRQFSNSRSEMNVSTLELGDSALYLCASSQRTAYEQYFGPGTRLTVT.

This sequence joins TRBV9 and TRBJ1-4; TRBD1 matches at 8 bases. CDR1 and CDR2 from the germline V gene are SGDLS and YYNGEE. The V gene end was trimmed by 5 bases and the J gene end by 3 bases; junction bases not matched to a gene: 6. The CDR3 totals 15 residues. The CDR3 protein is CASSGQGTANEKLFF. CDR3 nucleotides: TGTGCCAGCAGTGGACAGGGAACGGCTAATGAAAAACTGTTTTTT.

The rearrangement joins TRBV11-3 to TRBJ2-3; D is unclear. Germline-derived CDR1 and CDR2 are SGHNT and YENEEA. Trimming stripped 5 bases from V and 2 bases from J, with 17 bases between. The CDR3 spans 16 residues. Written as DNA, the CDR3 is TGTGCCAGCAGCCTCCTTAACACCCAAATCACAGATACGCAGTATTTT. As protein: CASSLLNTQITDTQYF.

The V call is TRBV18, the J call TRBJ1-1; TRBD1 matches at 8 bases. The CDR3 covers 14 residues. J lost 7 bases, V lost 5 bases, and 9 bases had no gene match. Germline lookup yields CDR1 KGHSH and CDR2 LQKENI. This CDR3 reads CASSASGGSSEAFF. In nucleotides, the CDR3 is TGTGCCAGCTCAGCGTCAGGGGGCTCTAGTGAAGCTTTCTTT.

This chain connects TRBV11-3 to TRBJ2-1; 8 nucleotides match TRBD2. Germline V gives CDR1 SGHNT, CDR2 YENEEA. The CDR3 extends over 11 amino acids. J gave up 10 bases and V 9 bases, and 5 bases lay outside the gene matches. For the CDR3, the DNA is TGTGCCAGTCCACCGGGGGGGGAGCAGTTCTTC. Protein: CASPPGGEQFF. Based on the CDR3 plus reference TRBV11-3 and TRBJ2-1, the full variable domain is EAGVVQSPRYKIIEKKQPVAFWCNPISGHNTLYWYLQNLGQGPELLIRYENEEAVDDSQLPKDRFSAERLKGVDSTLKIQPAELGDSAVYLCASPPGGEQFFGPGTRLTVL.

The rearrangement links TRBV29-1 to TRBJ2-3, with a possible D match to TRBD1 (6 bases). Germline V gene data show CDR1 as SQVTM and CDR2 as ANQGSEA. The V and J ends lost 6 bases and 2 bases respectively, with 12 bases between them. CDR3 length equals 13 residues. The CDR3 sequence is CSVRTAFTDTQYF. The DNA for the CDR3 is TGCAGCGTCCGGACAGCTTTCACAGATACGCAGTATTTT.

This chain's CDR3 is CASSLGQITEAFF. DNA for the CDR3: TGTGCCAGCAGTTTAGGACAGATCACTGAAGCTTTCTTT. V and J are TRBV27 and TRBJ1-1; the D gene is possibly TRBD1 (6 bases). There are 13 residues in the CDR3. Germline values: CDR1 MNHEY, CDR2 SMNVEV (reference sequence). The V gene lost 2 bases and the J gene lost 4 bases, with 8 bases spanning the gap.

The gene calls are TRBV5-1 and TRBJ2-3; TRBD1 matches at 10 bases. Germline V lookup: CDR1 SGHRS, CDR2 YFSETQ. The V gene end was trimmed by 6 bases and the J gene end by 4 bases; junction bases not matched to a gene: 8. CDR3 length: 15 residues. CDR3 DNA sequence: TGCGCCAGCACCTCGGGGGACAGGGGAGCAGATACGCAGTATTTT. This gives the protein CASTSGDRGADTQYF.

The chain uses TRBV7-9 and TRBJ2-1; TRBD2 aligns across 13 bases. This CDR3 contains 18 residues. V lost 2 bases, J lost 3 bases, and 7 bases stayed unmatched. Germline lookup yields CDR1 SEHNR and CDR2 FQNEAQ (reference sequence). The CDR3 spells CASSLPRGLAGVYNEQFF. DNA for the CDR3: TGTGCCAGCAGCTTACCCCGAGGACTAGCGGGGGTCTACAATGAGCAGTTCTTC.

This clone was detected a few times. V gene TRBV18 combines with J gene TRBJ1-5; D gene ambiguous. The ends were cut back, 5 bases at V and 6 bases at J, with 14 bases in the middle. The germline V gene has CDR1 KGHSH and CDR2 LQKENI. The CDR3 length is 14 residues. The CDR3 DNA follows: TGTGCCAGCTCAGCACAGTCAGGAGGTCAGCCCCAGCATTTT. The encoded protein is CASSAQSGGQPQHF.

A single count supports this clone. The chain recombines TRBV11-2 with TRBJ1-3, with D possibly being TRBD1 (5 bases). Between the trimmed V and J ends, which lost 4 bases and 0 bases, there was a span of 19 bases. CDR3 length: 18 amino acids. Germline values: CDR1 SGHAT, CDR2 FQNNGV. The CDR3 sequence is CASSSRGAGFSSGNTIYF. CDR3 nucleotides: TGTGCCAGCAGCTCCCGTGGGGCAGGCTTCTCCTCTGGAAACACCATATATTTT.

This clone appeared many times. In DNA form, the CDR3 reads TGTGCCACCAGCGGCGGGATTTCCTACGAGCAGTACTTC. This codes for CATSGGISYEQYF. The chain employs TRBV15 and TRBJ2-7; D perhaps matches TRBD2 (6 bases). The germline CDR1 and CDR2 sequences are LNHNV and YYDKDF (reference sequence). V lost 5 bases and J 1 base, leaving 9 bases between the germline ends. The CDR3 loop spans 13 amino acids. The full variable domain, in which reference TRBV15 and TRBJ2-7 provide the parts outside the CDR3, is DAMVIQNPRYQVTQFGKPVTLSCSQTLNHNVMYWYQQKSSQAPKLLFHYYDKDFNNEADTPDNFQSRRPNTSFCFLDIRSPGLGDTAMYLCATSGGISYEQYFGPGTRLTVT.

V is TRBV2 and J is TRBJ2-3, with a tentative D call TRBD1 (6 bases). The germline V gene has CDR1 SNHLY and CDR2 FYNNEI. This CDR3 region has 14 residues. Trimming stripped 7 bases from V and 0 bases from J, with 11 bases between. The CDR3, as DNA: TGTGCCAGCAACCGACAGGCTAGCACAGATACGCAGTATTTT. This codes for CASNRQASTDTQYF.

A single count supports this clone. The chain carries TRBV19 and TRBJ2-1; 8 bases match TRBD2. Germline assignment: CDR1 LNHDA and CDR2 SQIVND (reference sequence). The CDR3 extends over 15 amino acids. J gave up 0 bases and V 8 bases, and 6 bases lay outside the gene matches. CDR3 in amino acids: CASSTGTSSYNEQFF. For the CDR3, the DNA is TGTGCCAGTTCTACAGGGACTAGCTCCTACAATGAGCAGTTCTTC. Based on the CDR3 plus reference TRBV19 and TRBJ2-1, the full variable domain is DGGITQSPKYLFRKEGQNVTLSCEQNLNHDAMYWYRQDPGQGLRLIYYSQIVNDFQKGDIAEGYSVSREKKESFPLTVTSAQKNPTAFYLCASSTGTSSYNEQFFGPGTRLTVL.